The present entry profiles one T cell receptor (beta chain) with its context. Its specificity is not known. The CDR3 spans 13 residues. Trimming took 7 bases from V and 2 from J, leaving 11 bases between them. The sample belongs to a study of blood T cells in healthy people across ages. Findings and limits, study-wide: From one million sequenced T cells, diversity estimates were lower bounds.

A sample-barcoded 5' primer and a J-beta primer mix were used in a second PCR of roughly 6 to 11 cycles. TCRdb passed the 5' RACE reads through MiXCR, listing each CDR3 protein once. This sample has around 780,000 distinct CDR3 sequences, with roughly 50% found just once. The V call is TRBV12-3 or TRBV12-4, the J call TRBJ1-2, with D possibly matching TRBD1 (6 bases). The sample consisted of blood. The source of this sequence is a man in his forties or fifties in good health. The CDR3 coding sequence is TGTGCCAGCAAACCGACAGGAAACTATGGCTACACCTTC. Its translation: CASKPTGNYGYTF.